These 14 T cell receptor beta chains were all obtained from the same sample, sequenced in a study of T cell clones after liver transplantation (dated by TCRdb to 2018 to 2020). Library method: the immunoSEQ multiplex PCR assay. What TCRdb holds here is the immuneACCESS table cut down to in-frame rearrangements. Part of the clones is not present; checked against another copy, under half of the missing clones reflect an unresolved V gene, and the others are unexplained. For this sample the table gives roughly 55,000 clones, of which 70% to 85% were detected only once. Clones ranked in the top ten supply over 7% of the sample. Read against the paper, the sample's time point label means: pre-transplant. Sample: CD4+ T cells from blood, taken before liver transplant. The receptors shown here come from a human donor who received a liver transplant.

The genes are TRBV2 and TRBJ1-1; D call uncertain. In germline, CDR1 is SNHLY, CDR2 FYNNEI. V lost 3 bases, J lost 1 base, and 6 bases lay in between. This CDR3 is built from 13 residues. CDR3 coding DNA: TGTGCCAGCAGTGAGTACGGGAACACTGAAGCTTTCTTT. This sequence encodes CASSEYGNTEAFF.

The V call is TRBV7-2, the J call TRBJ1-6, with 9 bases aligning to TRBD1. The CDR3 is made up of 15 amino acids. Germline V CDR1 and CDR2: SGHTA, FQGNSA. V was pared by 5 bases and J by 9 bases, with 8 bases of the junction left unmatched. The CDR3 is CASSSAGTGTSPLHF. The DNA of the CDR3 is TGTGCCAGCAGCAGTGCCGGGACAGGGACTTCACCCCTCCACTTT. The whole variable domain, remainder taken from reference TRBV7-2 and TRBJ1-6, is GAGVSQSPSNKVTEKGKDVELRCDPISGHTALYWYRQSLGQGLEFLIYFQGNSAPDKSGLPSDRFSAERTGGSVSTLTIQRTQQEDSAVYLCASSSAGTGTSPLHFGNGTRLTVT.

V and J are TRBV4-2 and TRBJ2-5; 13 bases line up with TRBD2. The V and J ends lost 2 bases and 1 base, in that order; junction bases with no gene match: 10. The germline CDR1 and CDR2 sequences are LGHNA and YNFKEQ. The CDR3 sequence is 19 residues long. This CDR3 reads CASSQTAGLAGNIQETQYF. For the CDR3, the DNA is TGTGCCAGCAGCCAAACCGCGGGACTAGCGGGGAACATCCAAGAGACCCAGTACTTC.

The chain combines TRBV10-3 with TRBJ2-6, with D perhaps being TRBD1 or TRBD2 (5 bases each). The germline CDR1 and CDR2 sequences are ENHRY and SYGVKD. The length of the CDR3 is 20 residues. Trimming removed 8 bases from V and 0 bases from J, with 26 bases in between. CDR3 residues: CAISFLPLGTALSGANVLTF. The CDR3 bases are TGTGCCATCTCGTTTCTCCCCCTTGGGACGGCCCTCTCTGGGGCCAACGTCCTGACTTTC.

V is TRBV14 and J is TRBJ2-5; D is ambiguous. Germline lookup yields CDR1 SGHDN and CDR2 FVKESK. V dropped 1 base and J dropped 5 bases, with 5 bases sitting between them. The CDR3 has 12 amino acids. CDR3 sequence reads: CASSQVPETQYF. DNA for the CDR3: TGTGCCAGCAGCCAAGTCCCCGAGACCCAGTACTTC.

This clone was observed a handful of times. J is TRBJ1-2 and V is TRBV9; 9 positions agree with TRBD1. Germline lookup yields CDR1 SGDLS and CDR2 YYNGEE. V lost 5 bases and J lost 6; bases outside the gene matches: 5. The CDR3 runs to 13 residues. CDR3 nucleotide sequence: TGTGCCAGCAGTCAGGACAGGGGACATGGCTACACCTTC. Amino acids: CASSQDRGHGYTF.

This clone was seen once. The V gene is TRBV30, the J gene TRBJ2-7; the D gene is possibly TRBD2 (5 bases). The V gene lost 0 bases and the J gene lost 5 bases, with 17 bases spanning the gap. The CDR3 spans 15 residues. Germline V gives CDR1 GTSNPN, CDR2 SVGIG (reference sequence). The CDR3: CAWSVLSGMRDEQYF. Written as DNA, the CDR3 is TGTGCCTGGAGTGTACTTTCTGGGATGAGGGACGAGCAGTACTTC.

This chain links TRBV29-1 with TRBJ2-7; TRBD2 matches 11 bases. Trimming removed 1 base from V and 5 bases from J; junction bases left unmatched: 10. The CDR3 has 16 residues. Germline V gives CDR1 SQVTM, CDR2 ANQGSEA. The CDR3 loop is CSVEVLLAGGRDEQYF. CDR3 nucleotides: TGCAGCGTTGAAGTCCTCCTAGCGGGAGGCCGCGACGAGCAGTACTTC.

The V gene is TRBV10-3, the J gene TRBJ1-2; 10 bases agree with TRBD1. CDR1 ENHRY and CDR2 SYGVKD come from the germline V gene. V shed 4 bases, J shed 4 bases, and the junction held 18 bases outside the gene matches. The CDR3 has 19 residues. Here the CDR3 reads CAISGPSSAGQGFAYGYTF. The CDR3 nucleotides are TGTGCCATCAGTGGACCCAGTAGTGCGGGACAGGGGTTTGCCTATGGCTACACCTTC.

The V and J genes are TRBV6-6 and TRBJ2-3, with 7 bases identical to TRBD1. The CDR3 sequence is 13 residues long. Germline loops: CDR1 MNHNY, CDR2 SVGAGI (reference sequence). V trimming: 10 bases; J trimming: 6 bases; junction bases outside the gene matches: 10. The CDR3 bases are TGTGCCACACTCGAAGGGGGCCTCGATACGCAGTATTTT. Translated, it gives CATLEGGLDTQYF.

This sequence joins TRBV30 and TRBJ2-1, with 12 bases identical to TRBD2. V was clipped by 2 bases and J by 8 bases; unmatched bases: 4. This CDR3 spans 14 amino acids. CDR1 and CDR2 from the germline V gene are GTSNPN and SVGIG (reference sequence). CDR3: CAWSRGLAGDEQFF. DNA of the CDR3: TGTGCCTGGAGTAGGGGACTAGCGGGCGATGAGCAGTTCTTC.

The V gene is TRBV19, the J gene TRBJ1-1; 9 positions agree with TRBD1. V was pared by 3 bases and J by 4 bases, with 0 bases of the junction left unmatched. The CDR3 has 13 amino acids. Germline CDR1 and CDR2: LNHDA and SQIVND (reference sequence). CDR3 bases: TGTGCCAGTAGTATGACAGGGGGCACTGAAGCTTTCTTT. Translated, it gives CASSMTGGTEAFF.

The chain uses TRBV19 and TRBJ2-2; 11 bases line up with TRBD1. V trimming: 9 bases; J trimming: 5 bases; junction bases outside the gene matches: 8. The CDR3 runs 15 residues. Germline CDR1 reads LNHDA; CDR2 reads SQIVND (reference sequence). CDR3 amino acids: CASQDRGRSTGELFF. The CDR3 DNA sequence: TGTGCCAGCCAGGACAGGGGGCGAAGTACCGGGGAGCTGTTTTTT.

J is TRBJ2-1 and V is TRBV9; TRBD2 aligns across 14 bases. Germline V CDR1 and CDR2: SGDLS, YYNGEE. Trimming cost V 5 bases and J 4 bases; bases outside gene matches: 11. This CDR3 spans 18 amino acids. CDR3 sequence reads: CASSRGGLAGVGYNEQFF. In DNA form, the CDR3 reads TGTGCCAGCAGTAGGGGGGGACTAGCGGGAGTGGGATACAATGAGCAGTTCTTC.